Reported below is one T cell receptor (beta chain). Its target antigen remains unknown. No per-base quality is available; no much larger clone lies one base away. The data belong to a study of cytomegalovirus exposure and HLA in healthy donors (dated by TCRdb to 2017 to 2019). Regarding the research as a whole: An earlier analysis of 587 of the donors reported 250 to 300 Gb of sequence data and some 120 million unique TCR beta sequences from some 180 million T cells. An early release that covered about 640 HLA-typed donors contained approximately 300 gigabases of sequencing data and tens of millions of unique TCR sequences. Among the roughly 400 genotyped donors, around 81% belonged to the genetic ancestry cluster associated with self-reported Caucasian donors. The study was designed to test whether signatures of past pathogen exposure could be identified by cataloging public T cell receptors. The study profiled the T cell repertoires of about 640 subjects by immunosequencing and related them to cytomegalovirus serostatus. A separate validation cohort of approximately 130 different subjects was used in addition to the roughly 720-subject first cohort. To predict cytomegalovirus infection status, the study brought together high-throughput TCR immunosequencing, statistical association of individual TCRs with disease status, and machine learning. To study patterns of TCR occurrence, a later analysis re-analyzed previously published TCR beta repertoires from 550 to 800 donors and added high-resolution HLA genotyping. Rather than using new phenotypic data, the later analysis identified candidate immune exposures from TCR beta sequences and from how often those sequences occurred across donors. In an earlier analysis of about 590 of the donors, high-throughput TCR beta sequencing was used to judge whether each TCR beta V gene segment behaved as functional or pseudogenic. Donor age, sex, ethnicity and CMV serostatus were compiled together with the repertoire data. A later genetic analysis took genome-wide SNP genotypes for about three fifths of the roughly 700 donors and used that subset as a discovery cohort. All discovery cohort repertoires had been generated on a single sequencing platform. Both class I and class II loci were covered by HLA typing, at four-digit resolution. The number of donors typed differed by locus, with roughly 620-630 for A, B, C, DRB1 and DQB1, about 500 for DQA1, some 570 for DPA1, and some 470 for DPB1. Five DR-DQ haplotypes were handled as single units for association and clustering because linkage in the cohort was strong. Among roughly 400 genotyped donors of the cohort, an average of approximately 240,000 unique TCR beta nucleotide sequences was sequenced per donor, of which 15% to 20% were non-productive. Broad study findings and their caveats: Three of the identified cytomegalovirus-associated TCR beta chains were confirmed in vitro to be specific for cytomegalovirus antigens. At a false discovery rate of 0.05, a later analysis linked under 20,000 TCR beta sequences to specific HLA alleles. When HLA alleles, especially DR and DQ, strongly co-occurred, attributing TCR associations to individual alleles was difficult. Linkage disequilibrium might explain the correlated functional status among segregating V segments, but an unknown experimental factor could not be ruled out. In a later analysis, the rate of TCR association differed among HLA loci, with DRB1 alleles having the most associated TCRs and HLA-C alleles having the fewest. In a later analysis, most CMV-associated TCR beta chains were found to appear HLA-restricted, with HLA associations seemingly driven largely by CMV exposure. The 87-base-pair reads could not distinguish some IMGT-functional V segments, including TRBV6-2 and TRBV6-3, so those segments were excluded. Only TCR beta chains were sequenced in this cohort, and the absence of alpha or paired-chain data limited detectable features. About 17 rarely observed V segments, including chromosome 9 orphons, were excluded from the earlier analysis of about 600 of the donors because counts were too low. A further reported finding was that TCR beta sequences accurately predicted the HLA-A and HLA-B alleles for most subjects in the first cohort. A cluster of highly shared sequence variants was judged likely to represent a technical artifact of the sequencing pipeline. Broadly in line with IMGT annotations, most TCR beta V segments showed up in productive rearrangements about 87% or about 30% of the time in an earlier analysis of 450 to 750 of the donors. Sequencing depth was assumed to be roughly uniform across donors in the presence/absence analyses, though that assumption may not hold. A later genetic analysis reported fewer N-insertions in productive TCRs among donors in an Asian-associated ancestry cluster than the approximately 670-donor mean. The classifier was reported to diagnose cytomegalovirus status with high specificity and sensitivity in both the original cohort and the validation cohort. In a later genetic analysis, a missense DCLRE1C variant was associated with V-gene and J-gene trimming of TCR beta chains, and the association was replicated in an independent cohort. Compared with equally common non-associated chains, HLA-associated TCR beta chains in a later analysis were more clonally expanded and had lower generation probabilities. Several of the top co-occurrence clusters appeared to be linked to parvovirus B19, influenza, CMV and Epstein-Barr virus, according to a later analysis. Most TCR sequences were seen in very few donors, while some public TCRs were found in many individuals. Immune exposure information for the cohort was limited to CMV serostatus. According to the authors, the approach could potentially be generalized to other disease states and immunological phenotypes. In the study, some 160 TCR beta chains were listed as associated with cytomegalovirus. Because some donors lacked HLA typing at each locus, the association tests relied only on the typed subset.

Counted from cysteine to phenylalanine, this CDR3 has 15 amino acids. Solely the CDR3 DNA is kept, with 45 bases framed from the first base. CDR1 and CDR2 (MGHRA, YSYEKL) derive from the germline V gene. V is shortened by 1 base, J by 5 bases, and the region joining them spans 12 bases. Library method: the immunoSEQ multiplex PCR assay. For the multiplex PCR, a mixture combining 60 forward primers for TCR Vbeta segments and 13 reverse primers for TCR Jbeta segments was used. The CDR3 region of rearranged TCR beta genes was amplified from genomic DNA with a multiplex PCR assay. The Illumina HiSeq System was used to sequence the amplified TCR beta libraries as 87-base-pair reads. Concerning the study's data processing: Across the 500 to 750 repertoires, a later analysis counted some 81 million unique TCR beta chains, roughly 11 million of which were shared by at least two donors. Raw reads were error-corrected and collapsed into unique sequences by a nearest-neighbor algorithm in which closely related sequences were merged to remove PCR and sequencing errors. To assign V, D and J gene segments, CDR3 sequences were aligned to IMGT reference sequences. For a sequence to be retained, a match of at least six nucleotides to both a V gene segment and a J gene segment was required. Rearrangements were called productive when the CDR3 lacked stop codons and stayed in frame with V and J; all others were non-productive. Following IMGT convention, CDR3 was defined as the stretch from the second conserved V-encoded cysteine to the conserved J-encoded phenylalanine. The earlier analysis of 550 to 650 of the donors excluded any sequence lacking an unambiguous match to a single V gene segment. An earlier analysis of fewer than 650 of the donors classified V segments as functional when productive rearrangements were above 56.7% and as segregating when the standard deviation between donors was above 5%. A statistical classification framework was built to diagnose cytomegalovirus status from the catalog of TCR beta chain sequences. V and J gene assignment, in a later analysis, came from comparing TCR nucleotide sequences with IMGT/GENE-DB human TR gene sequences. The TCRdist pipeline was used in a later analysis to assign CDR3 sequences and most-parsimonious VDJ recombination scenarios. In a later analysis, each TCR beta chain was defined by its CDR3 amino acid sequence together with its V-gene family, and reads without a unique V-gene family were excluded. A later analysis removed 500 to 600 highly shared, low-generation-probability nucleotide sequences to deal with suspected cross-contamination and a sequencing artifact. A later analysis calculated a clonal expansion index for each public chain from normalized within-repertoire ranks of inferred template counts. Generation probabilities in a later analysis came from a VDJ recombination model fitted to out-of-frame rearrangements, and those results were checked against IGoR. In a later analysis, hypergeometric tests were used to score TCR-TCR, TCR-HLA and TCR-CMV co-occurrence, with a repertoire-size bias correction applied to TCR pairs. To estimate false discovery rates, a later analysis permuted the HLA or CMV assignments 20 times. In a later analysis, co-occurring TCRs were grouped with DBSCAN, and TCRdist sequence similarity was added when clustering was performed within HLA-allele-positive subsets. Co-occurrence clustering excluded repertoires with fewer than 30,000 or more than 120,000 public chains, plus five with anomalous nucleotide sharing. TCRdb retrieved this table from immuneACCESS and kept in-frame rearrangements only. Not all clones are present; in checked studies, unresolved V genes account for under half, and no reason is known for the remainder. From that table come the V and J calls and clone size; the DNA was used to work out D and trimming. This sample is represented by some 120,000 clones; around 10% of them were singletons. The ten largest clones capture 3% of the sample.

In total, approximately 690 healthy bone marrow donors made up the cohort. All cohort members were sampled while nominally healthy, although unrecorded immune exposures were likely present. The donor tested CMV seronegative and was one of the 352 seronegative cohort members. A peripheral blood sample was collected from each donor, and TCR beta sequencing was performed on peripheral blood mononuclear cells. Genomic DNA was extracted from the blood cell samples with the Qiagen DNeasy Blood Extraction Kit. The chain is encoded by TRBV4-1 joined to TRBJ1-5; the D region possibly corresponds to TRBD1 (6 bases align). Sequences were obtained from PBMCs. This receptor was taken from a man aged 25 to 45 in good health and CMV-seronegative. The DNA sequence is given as TGCGCCAGCAGCCAAGTCTGGTCAGGGGATCAGCCCCAGCATTTT. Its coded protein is CASSQVWSGDQPQHF.